This TCR beta chain appears in the sequencing data of a study of T cells in Graves' hyperthyroidism and ophthalmopathy. Investigators excluded patients with uncontrolled infection, other autoimmune disease, pregnancy or lactation. A few counts support this clonotype. Its antigen is still unknown. The investigators amplified TCR beta CDR3 regions from RNA transcripts. The HTBI primer set served for first-round RT-PCR of the TCR CDR3. TCRdb ran MiXCR on the multiplex PCR reads and lists one entry per CDR3 protein. The sample includes hundreds of thousands of distinct CDR3 sequences, roughly 17% seen only once; the top ten take 18%. Study results and limitations: Ophthalmopathy was predicted by the model a median of roughly 6.6 months ahead of onset. The majority of expanded thyroid clonotypes above 0.001 also appeared in blood.

Trimming left V 3 bases short and J 4 bases short, with 9 bases between. Per germline, CDR1 DFQATT and CDR2 SNEGSKA (reference sequence). The CDR3 is 12 residues long. This chain uses TRBV20-1 with TRBJ1-2; no clear D gene. The material sequenced was blood. This sequence was found in a woman under 30 with Graves' hyperthyroidism. CDR3 sequence: CSARNPSYGYTF. CDR3 DNA sequence: TGCAGTGCTAGGAACCCGAGCTATGGCTACACCTTC.